This TCR beta chain was retrieved from a study of Graves' ophthalmopathy and Graves' hyperthyroidism. A duration under 3 months, NOSPECS ≥4, CAS ≥3 and moderate-to-severe activity characterized the donors with ophthalmopathy. Clinicians made diagnoses from clinical symptoms, serum thyroxine, TRAb, thyroid ultrasound and orbital computed tomography. This clonotype has ten or more counts. RNA transcripts were the source from which TCR beta CDR3 regions were amplified. RT-PCR with HTBI primers came first, then second-round multiplex PCR. MiXCR was run by TCRdb on the multiplex PCR reads, yielding one entry per CDR3 protein. This repertoire shows 600,000 to 700,000 distinct CDR3 sequences, 35% to 50% found once; its top ten account for more than 2.5%. The source of this sequence is an adult man with Graves' ophthalmopathy. Material: peripheral blood.

This chain's CDR3 is CATRAGGPTYEQYF. CDR3 nucleotides: TGTGCCACCCGAGCGGGAGGGCCAACCTACGAGCAGTACTTC. The chain links TRBV19 to TRBJ2-7; 10 nucleotides align to TRBD2. Germline CDR1 reads LNHDA; CDR2 reads SQIVND (reference sequence). The CDR3 length is 14 residues. V dropped 10 bases and J dropped 2; count of bases not matched to a gene: 8.